This T cell receptor (beta chain) is from a study of identical twins (dated by TCRdb to about 2016). The study in broad terms: To test whether fetal clonotypes persist, the study used deep sequencing on TCR alpha and beta repertoires from monozygotic twins, unrelated adults of various ages, and cord blood. Replicate twin experiments were performed at different times using different library preparation protocols to rule out contamination. General findings and caveats noted by the study authors: A weaker excess of twin sharing was found in beta out-of-frame sequences because the signal-to-noise ratio was lowered by fewer shared sequences. In monozygotic twins, out-of-frame TCR alpha sharing was systematically underestimated by recombination models, although the models agreed with sharing between unrelated individuals. Conclusions relied on cross-sectional statistical analysis, since the same donors could not be followed over many years. Compared with coincidental sharing between unrelated individuals, an excess of low generation-probability sequences was observed among out-of-frame TCR alpha sequences shared between twins. Fewer insertions were carried by abundant cord blood beta clonotypes; a weaker similar trend was observed in young adult naive repertoires, while no such trend was observed in memory repertoires. Zero-insertion analyses could be partly confounded by invariant T cells such as MAIT and iNKT, though diverse VJ usage argued against such confounding for most clonotypes.

From the cysteine up to the phenylalanine, the CDR3 has a length of 14 residues. Just the 42-base CDR3 DNA is kept, in frame starting at base 1. V is pruned by 3 bases and J by 8 bases, leaving 4 bases of the junction without a gene match. Every donor was a healthy Caucasian. Three pairs of female monozygotic twins, all aged roughly 18 to 29 years, were included in the twin cohort. The RNA used for TCR libraries was isolated from peripheral blood mononuclear cells. About this clonotype: The antigen this receptor binds is unknown. Per-base qualities were not stored, and no clone one base away is much larger.

Library preparation was by 5' RACE. The run used an Illumina HiSeq 2000. Template switching added a universal primer binding site, and the final cDNA carried a unique molecular identifier that allowed TCR cDNA molecules to be counted accurately. Specific primers in the conserved constant-segment region were used to synthesize first-strand cDNA for TCR alpha and beta chains. Each cDNA library was double barcoded, with a SMART-Mk sample barcode plus Illumina barcodes, to control for contamination. TruSeq adapter sequences along with Illumina sample barcodes were introduced in two successive PCR steps. The TCR alpha and beta cDNA libraries were sequenced on the Illumina HiSeq platform using custom primers. The study's processing was this. MiGEC was used to process raw reads and extract unique molecular identifiers, and MiXCR was used to find CDR3 positions. Recombination models were inferred per individual with the repgenHMM and IGoR tools using an EM algorithm. Shared clonotype analysis was performed with the tcR package in R, normalizing sharing by the product of cloneset sizes. To study raw recombination free of thymic and clonal selection effects, out-of-frame nonproductive sequences were analyzed. TCRdb reprocessed the public reads (quality trimming at Q25 with fastp, clone calling with MiXCR) and kept in-frame beta chains. Identical CDR3 proteins give one entry, which carries the most common genes and DNA. The V and J calls and clone size are TCRdb's, not the authors'. This sample holds hundreds of thousands of distinct CDR3 sequences; 18% were observed only once. The ten largest account for around 13% of the sample.

This sample also belongs to another study, concerning T cells expressing NK-cell markers. The second study reports: Three sorted T-cell subsets (CD3+CD56+NKG2C+, CD3+CD56+NKG2C- and CD3+CD56-NKG2C+) from fewer than 10 donors had their TCR beta-chain repertoires profiled. Among the eight sequenced donors, seven were HCMV-seropositive and one was HCMV-seronegative. In several experiments an anti-gammadeltaTCR antibody was added to restrict sorting to alphabetaTCR-expressing T cells. In several donors, the dominant CD3+CD56+NKG2C+ clonotypes were among the top 10 CD8+ clonotypes and accounted for roughly 1.0-8% of CD8+ T cells. Those dominant clonotypes were again the most abundant among CD3+CD56-NKG2C+ cells in a few donors, at roughly 25-65%. It remained unclear whether the expanded NKG2C-expressing T cell clones were specific for HCMV antigens. Randomly selected healthy volunteers, three men and five women, were used as the eight sequenced donors. To determine HCMV serostatus, a commercial ELISA kit was used to detect HCMV-specific IgG in serum. For about six donors, bulk peripheral blood T-cell repertoires were also sequenced from unsorted PBMC. MIGEC handled demultiplexing of the reads and grouping by UMI, while MiTCR was used to assemble and quantify clonotypes. To exclude erroneous sequences, only TCR cDNA sequences supported by at least two reads were retained. The tcR package was used for downstream repertoire analysis, with clonotypes matched between fractions based on CDR3 nucleotide sequence plus V segment. VDJmatch was used to annotate antigen specificity against VDJdb, with one amino acid substitution allowed in CDR3.

The chain employs TRBV12-3 or TRBV12-4 and TRBJ1-4, and 9 junction bases match TRBD1. Sequencing was done on a sample of PBMCs. The clonotype was recovered from a woman aged 18-35 years in good health. Here is the DNA: TGTGCCAGCAGTTTCGGCGGGACAGGGGAAAAACTGTTTTTT. Its translation is CASSFGGTGEKLFF.